This T cell receptor beta chain was obtained from a study of T cell repertoires in cytomegalovirus infection. TCRdb processed the reads anew with MiXCR; each CDR3 protein has one entry. In the table there are about 320,000 distinct CDR3 sequences, 9.5% of which are singletons. This clonotype has more than one count but fewer than ten. The V segment lost 5 bases and the J segment 5 bases; nucleotides outside the gene matches: 15. Germline V gene data show CDR1 as SGHTA and CDR2 as FQGTGA. The CDR3 length is 17 residues. The sequence derives from a human donor in good health (CMV status not recorded). Some clones in this sample may be carry-over from other donors' samples. The specimen sequenced was PBMCs. The chain employs TRBV7-3 and TRBJ1-1, with 9 bases matching TRBD1. CDR3 residues: CASSPKMVDRGWTEAFF. The CDR3 nucleotides read TGTGCCAGCAGCCCTAAGATGGTAGACAGGGGGTGGACTGAAGCTTTCTTT.